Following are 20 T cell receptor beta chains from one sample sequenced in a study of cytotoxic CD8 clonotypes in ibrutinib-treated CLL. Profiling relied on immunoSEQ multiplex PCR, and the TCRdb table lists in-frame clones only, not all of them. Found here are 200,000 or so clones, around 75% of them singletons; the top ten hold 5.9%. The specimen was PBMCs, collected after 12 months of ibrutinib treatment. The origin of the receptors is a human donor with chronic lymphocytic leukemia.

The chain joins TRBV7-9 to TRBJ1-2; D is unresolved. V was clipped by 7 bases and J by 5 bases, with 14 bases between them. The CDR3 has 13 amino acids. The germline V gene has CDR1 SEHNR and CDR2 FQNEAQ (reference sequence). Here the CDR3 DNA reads TGTGCCAGCACCAAATTTCAGGAATATGGCTACACCTTC. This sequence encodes CASTKFQEYGYTF.

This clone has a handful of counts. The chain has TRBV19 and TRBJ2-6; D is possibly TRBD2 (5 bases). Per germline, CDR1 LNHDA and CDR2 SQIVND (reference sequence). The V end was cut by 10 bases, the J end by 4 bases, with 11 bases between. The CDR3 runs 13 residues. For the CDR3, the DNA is TGTGCCACCTCGGGAAGCGGGGCCAACGTCCTGACTTTC. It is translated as CATSGSGANVLTF.

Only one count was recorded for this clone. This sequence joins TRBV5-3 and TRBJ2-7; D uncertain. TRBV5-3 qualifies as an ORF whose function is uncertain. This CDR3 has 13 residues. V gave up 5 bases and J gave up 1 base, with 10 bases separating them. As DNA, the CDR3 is TGTGCCAGAAGTAGCAGATTTTCCTACGAGCAGTACTTC. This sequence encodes CARSSRFSYEQYF.

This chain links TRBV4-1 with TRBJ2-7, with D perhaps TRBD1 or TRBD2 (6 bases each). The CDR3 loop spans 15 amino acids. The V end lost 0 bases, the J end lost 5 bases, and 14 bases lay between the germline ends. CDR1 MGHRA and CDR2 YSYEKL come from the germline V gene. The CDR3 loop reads CASSQDRRGPDEQYF. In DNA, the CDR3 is TGCGCCAGCAGCCAAGATCGACGGGGGCCGGACGAGCAGTACTTC.

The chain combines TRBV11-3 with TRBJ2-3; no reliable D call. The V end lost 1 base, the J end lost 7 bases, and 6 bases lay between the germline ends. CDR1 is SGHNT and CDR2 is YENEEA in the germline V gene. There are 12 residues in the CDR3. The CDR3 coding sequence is TGTGCCAGCAGCTTAGGGGTGAATACGCAGTATTTT. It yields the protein CASSLGVNTQYF.

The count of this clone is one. CDR3 sequence (DNA): TGCGCCAGCAGCCGAACAGGGGTAGGGACTGAAGCTTTCTTT. It codes for CASSRTGVGTEAFF. The chain couples TRBV5-1 to TRBJ1-1; 7 bases match TRBD1. Germline trimming cut 4 bases from V and 5 bases from J; bases unmatched to any gene: 8. Germline CDR1 SGHRS, CDR2 YFSETQ. The CDR3 length is 14 residues.

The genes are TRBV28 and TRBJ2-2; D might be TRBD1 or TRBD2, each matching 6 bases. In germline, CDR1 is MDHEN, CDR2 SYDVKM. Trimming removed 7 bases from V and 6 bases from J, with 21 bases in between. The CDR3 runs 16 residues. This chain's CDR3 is CASNPLSRGRAGELFF. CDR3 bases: TGTGCCAGCAACCCCCTAAGTCGGGGGCGCGCCGGGGAGCTGTTTTTT.

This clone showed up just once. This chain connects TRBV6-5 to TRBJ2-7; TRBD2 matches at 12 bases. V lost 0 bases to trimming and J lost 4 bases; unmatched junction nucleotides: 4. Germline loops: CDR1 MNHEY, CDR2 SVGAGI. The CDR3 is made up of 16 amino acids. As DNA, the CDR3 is TGTGCCAGCAGTTACTCGGCTAGCGGGGGGGCGTACGAGCAGTACTTC. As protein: CASSYSASGGAYEQYF.

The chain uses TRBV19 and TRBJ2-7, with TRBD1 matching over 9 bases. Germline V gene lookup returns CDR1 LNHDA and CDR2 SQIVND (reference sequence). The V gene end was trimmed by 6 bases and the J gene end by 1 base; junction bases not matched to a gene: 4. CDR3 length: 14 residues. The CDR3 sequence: CASRTGQGSYEQYF. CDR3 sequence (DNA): TGTGCCAGTAGGACGGGACAGGGATCCTACGAGCAGTACTTC.

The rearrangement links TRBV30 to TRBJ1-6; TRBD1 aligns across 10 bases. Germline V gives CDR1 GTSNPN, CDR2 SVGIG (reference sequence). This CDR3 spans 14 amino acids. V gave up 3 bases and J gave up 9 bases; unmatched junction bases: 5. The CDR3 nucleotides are TGTGCCTGGAGGCGGGACAGGGGTGGTTCACCCCTCCACTTT. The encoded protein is CAWRRDRGGSPLHF.

The CDR3 is CASRTDPGAGEKLFF. The CDR3 nucleotides read TGCGCCAGCAGAACCGACCCCGGGGCGGGTGAAAAACTGTTTTTT. The chain employs TRBV5-1 and TRBJ1-4; perhaps TRBD1 as D (5 bases). Germline values: CDR1 SGHRS, CDR2 YFSETQ. The germline V and J ends were trimmed by 5 bases and 7 bases, with 18 bases remaining between them. This CDR3 comprises 15 residues.

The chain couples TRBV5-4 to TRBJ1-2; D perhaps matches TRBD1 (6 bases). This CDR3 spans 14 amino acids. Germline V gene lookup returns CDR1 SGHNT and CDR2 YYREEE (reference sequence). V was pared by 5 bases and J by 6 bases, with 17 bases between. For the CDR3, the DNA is TGTGCCAGCAGACCCGGGGGGCTGAACCATGGCTACACCTTC. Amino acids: CASRPGGLNHGYTF.

Here the CDR3 reads CAWRDPYRAEAFF. CDR3 sequence (DNA): TGTGCCTGGAGGGACCCCTACAGGGCTGAAGCTTTCTTT. The rearrangement joins TRBV30 to TRBJ1-1; D perhaps matches TRBD1 (6 bases). Germline V gene sequence: CDR1 GTSNPN, CDR2 SVGIG (reference sequence). This CDR3 is built from 13 residues. Trimming removed 3 bases at V and 6 bases at J, with 14 bases between.

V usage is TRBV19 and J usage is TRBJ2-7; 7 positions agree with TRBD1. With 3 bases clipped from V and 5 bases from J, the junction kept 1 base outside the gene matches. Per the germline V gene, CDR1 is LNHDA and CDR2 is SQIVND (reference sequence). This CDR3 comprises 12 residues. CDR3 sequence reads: CASSMTGHEQYF. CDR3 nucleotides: TGTGCCAGTAGTATGACAGGGCACGAGCAGTACTTC.

CDR3 region: CATPRSRENGRGTEAFF. The CDR3 nucleotides are TGTGCCACCCCGAGGAGCAGGGAGAATGGTAGGGGCACTGAAGCTTTCTTT. The V gene is TRBV5-8, the J gene TRBJ1-1; a possible D gene is TRBD1 (5 bases). In germline, CDR1 is SGHTS, CDR2 YDEGEE. The CDR3 runs to 17 residues. V lost 9 bases, J lost 4 bases, and 28 bases lay in between.

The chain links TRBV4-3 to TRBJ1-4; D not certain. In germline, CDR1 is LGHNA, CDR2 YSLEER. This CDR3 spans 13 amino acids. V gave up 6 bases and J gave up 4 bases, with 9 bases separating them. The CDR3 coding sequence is TGCGCCAGCAGACATCGTGGTAATGAAAAACTGTTTTTT. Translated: CASRHRGNEKLFF.

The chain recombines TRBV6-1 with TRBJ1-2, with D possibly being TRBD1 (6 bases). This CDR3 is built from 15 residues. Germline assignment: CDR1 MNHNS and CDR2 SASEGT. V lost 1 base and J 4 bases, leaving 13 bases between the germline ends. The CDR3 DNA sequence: TGTGCCAGCAGTGAAGGGCAGGGGTGGAGCTATGGCTACACCTTC. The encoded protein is CASSEGQGWSYGYTF.

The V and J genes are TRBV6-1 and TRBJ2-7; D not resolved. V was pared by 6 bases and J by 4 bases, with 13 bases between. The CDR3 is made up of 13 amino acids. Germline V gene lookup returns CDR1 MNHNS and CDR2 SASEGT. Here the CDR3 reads CASSPRLGYEQYF. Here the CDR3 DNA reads TGTGCCAGCAGCCCCCGTCTGGGTTACGAGCAGTACTTC.

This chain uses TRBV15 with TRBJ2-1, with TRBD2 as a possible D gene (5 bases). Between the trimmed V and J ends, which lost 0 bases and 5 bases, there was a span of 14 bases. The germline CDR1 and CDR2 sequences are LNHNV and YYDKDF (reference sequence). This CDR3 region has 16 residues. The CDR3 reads CATSRDGWVEDNEQFF. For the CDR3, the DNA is TGTGCCACCAGCAGAGATGGTTGGGTGGAGGACAATGAGCAGTTCTTC.

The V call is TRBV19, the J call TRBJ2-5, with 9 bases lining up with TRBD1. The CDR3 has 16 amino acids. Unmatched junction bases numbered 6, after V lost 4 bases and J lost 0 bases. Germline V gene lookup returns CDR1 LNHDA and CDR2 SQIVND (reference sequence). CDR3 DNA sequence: TGTGCCAGTAGTAAGGGACAGGGCAAGTACCAAGAGACCCAGTACTTC. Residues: CASSKGQGKYQETQYF.